Reported below is one T cell receptor (beta chain). Antigen unknown. Authors' data handling: Productive clonotypes were detectable down to 2.59 x 10-5 frequency. The method was immunoSEQ multiplex PCR; TCRdb's version includes in-frame clones alone and lacks a portion of them. V, J and clone size reflect that table, while D and trimming were determined from the DNA. The data show 8,000 or so clones, roughly 90% seen once. This specimen comes from a study of STAT5B mutations in CD4+ large granular lymphocyte leukemia. V lost 4 bases to trimming and J lost 8 bases; unmatched junction nucleotides: 7. This CDR3 spans 13 amino acids. The V gene's germline CDR1 is SGHNT and CDR2 YYREEE (reference sequence). Overall study results and limits: Top patient clones used TRBV06 genes more often: 8/27 versus 2/35 in controls. Without putative leukemic clones, patient CD4-sorted repertoires remained more clonal than healthy CD4+ repertoires. The clonality comparison with controls used just 6 CD4-sorted patient samples.

The source material was PBMCs. The chain links TRBV5-4 to TRBJ1-2, with 8 nucleotides matching TRBD1. The sequence came from a woman in her sixties or seventies with CD4+ T-cell large granular lymphocyte leukemia. The chain's CDR3 is CASSQDRVGGYTF. Here the CDR3 DNA reads TGTGCCAGCAGCCAGGACAGGGTGGGCGGCTACACCTTC.